The clone carrying this TCR beta chain was found once. Its matching antigen is unknown. The data stem from a study of siplizumab effects on memory and regulatory T cells. Study-wide results and limits: Alloreactive sequences tracing back to unstimulated CD4+ memory cells were significantly reduced by siplizumab.

The length of the CDR3 is 12 residues. CDR1 SNHLY and CDR2 FYNNEI come from the germline V gene. The germline V and J ends were trimmed by 4 bases and 8 bases, with 11 bases remaining between them. Per sample, the assay covered approximately 94,000 TCR templates. Method: immunoSEQ multiplex PCR; TCRdb's copy keeps in-frame clones and lacks some. The table records around 100,000 clones, over 85% of them present only once. V and J are TRBV2 and TRBJ1-2; a weak D match, TRBD1 (6 bases). The TCR was taken from a human donor in good health. The sequenced material came from Tregs sorted from blood. The CDR3 here is CASSGQGIGYTF. In DNA form, the CDR3 reads TGTGCCAGCAGTGGGCAGGGGATCGGCTACACCTTC.